The 18 T cell receptor beta chains reported below all come from one sample, sequenced in a study of technical replicates of blood from a few donors. Repertoires were generated with immunoSEQ multiplex PCR, while TCRdb's copy carries only in-frame clones and drops some. This table holds more than 80,000 clones, approximately 96% found once. Material for sequencing was T cells isolated from PBMCs. The receptors shown here come from a human donor in good health.

The V gene is TRBV16, the J gene TRBJ1-3; D not resolved. CDR1 is KGHSY, CDR2 FQNENV, per germline. Trimming pared 0 bases from V and 4 bases from J, leaving 7 bases between. The CDR3 consists of 14 residues. CDR3 sequence reads: CASSQSRPGNTIYF. In DNA, the CDR3 is TGTGCCAGCAGCCAATCGAGGCCAGGAAACACCATATATTTT.

The chain combines TRBV30 with TRBJ2-1; 10 bases match TRBD2. This CDR3 spans 15 amino acids. Per the germline V gene, CDR1 is GTSNPN and CDR2 is SVGIG (reference sequence). The V segment lost 3 bases and the J segment 4 bases; nucleotides outside the gene matches: 6. The CDR3 protein is CAWSPIAGGYNEQFF. Here the CDR3 DNA reads TGTGCCTGGAGCCCAATAGCGGGGGGTTACAATGAGCAGTTCTTC.

V is TRBV27 and J is TRBJ1-2; 11 nucleotides align to TRBD1. V shed 3 bases, J shed 2 bases, and the junction held 2 bases outside the gene matches. The CDR3 is 15 residues long. CDR1 is MNHEY and CDR2 is SMNVEV in the germline V gene (reference sequence). The CDR3 here is CASSLRTGGNYGYTF. The CDR3 bases are TGTGCCAGCAGTTTGAGGACAGGGGGCAACTATGGCTACACCTTC.

This clone is a singleton in its sample. The genes are TRBV27 and TRBJ2-7, with D perhaps TRBD2 (6 bases). V was clipped by 2 bases and J by 6 bases, with 14 bases between them. CDR1 and CDR2 (germline): MNHEY, SMNVEV (reference sequence). The CDR3 contains 14 residues. CDR3 nucleotides: TGTGCCAGCAGTTTAAGACTAACTAGCCGCGAGCAGTACTTC. Translating it yields CASSLRLTSREQYF.

The genes are TRBV7-2 and TRBJ2-5; maybe TRBD1 (6 bases). The CDR3 covers 16 residues. From germline, CDR1 is SGHTA and CDR2 FQGNSA. Trimming pared 8 bases from V and 2 bases from J, leaving 21 bases between. The CDR3 reads CASRGGAGFIQETQYF. The CDR3, as DNA: TGTGCCAGCCGAGGGGGAGCAGGGTTTATACAAGAGACCCAGTACTTC.

The chain joins TRBV14 to TRBJ2-3; 9 bases line up with TRBD2. CDR1 is SGHDN and CDR2 is FVKESK in the germline V gene. The V segment lost 4 bases and the J segment 0 bases; nucleotides outside the gene matches: 8. The length of the CDR3 is 17 residues. Written as DNA, the CDR3 is TGTGCCAGCAGCCGGCTAGCGGGACCCCGAAGCACAGATACGCAGTATTTT. This sequence encodes CASSRLAGPRSTDTQYF.

The chain couples TRBV19 to TRBJ2-5; TRBD1 agrees at 10 bases. J was trimmed by 9 bases and V by 5 bases; bases with no gene match: 9. This CDR3 spans 14 amino acids. Germline CDR1 and CDR2: LNHDA and SQIVND (reference sequence). The CDR3 DNA is TGTGCCAGTAGTCCAGGACAGGGGGGAATGGCCCAGTACTTC. Its translation: CASSPGQGGMAQYF.

The chain uses TRBV2 and TRBJ1-5; 8 nucleotides line up with TRBD1. CDR3 length: 14 residues. The V and J ends lost 10 bases and 4 bases, in that order; junction bases with no gene match: 9. The germline gives CDR1 SNHLY, CDR2 FYNNEI. The CDR3: CATNRQGLNQPQHF. The CDR3 DNA is TGTGCCACCAACAGACAGGGGTTAAATCAGCCCCAGCATTTT.

The V call is TRBV11-2, the J call TRBJ2-1; no clear D gene. Germline V gene data show CDR1 as SGHAT and CDR2 as FQNNGV. Trimming left V 5 bases short and J 12 bases short, with 14 bases between. CDR3 length: 12 amino acids. CDR3 DNA: TGTGCCAGCAGCGCAAACGGGTATGGGCAGTTCTTC. Protein product: CASSANGYGQFF.

This clone has just a few counts. V is TRBV15 and J is TRBJ1-1; no clear D gene. This CDR3 comprises 13 residues. CDR1 LNHNV and CDR2 YYDKDF come from the germline V gene (reference sequence). V lost 2 bases to trimming and J lost 1 base, with 5 bases between them. This CDR3 reads CATSRTWNTEAFF. The CDR3 DNA reads TGTGCCACCAGCAGAACTTGGAACACTGAAGCTTTCTTT.

The CDR3: CASSPLSAYEKLFF. CDR3 sequence (DNA): TGTGCCAGCTCACCCCTAAGCGCGTATGAAAAACTGTTTTTT. The V and J genes are TRBV18 and TRBJ1-4; D is unresolved. The CDR3 covers 14 residues. Germline-derived CDR1 and CDR2 are KGHSH and LQKENI. Trimming pared 3 bases from V and 6 bases from J, leaving 11 bases between. Drawing the rest from reference TRBV18 and TRBJ1-4, the complete variable domain is NAGVMQNPRHLVRRRGQEARLRCSPMKGHSHVYWYRQLPEEGLKFMVYLQKENIIDESGMPKERFSAEFPKEGPSILRIQQVVRGDSAAYFCASSPLSAYEKLFFGSGTQLSVL.

This rearrangement joins TRBV5-1 to TRBJ2-2, with 9 bases identical to TRBD2. The germline gives CDR1 SGHRS, CDR2 YFSETQ. CDR3 size: 16 residues. The V and J ends lost 3 bases and 5 bases, in that order; junction bases with no gene match: 8. The CDR3 protein is CASSSPGTSHTGELFF. Here the CDR3 DNA reads TGCGCCAGCAGCTCGCCCGGGACTAGCCATACCGGGGAGCTGTTTTTT.

The V gene is TRBV9, the J gene TRBJ2-5; 9 bases agree with TRBD2. The CDR3 is made up of 15 amino acids. With 8 bases clipped from V and 5 bases from J, the junction kept 13 bases outside the gene matches. Germline lookup yields CDR1 SGDLS and CDR2 YYNGEE. The CDR3, as DNA: TGTGCCAGTGGGGGGTCTGCGGGAGGGCACGAGACCCAGTACTTC. Translating gives CASGGSAGGHETQYF.

This chain connects TRBV7-9 to TRBJ2-7, with 10 bases fitting TRBD1. The ends lost 4 bases at V and 8 bases at J; junction bases unmatched: 11. CDR3 length: 15 residues. From germline, CDR1 is SEHNR and CDR2 FQNEAQ (reference sequence). The DNA of the CDR3 is TGTGCCAGCAGCTCGAGAGGGACAGGGGTGGGGCAGCAGTACTTC. Protein: CASSSRGTGVGQQYF.

V usage is TRBV5-5 and J usage is TRBJ1-1; D unresolved. Germline V gives CDR1 SGHKS, CDR2 YYEKEE (reference sequence). This CDR3 spans 14 amino acids. V dropped 9 bases and J dropped 1 base, with 16 bases sitting between them. CDR3 bases: TGTGCCACTAACCCCGGGGATCGGAACACTGAAGCTTTCTTT. This codes for CATNPGDRNTEAFF.

This chain connects TRBV4-1 to TRBJ2-2; weak D call: TRBD1 (6 bases). The CDR3 contains 16 residues. V was shortened by 6 bases and J by 0 bases, with 14 bases between the two germline ends. CDR1 is MGHRA and CDR2 is YSYEKL in the germline V gene. The CDR3, as DNA: TGCGCCAGCAGACACCCGACAGGATCGAACACCGGGGAGCTGTTTTTT. It codes for CASRHPTGSNTGELFF.

This clone was seen just once. This chain uses TRBV4-1 with TRBJ2-1, with 8 positions matching TRBD1. J gave up 12 bases and V 3 bases, and 7 bases lay outside the gene matches. The CDR3 runs 13 residues. Germline loops: CDR1 MGHRA, CDR2 YSYEKL. The CDR3 loop is CASSQGTGQGQFF. For the CDR3, the DNA is TGCGCCAGCAGCCAGGGGACCGGACAGGGGCAGTTCTTC.

This chain connects TRBV11-3 to TRBJ2-5, with 8 bases matching TRBD2. The CDR3 is 14 residues long. V lost 2 bases, J lost 3 bases, and 2 bases stayed unmatched. Germline assignment: CDR1 SGHNT and CDR2 YENEEA. The CDR3 DNA sequence: TGTGCCAGCAGCTTAATGACTAGCGAAGAGACCCAGTACTTC. This sequence encodes CASSLMTSEETQYF. The full variable domain, its missing parts supplied by reference TRBV11-3 and TRBJ2-5, is EAGVVQSPRYKIIEKKQPVAFWCNPISGHNTLYWYLQNLGQGPELLIRYENEEAVDDSQLPKDRFSAERLKGVDSTLKIQPAELGDSAVYLCASSLMTSEETQYFGPGTRLLVL.